This TCR beta chain was captured in a study of blood T cell repertoires in COVID-19. Study-wide background: From T cells, B-cell-depleted T cells, or PBMCs came the material, which was cDNA or gDNA.

The CDR3 runs to 16 residues. TCRdb's table, derived via immunoSEQ multiplex PCR, lists solely in-frame clones and lacks some. The table shows around 330,000 clones, with roughly 86% occurring only once. Enrolled through a virtual design, the participants were between roughly 18 and 90 years of age and came from some 26 US areas. Two negative PCRs, clearance, or symptom resolution were required of recovered Cohort 3 donors. This chain joins TRBV21-1 and TRBJ2-1; TRBD1 was called by the table and not checked on the DNA. TRBV21-1 is tagged as a pseudogene. The sequenced sample consisted of PBMCs or T cells enriched from blood (not recorded which). The sequence came from a woman under 30 who had recovered from COVID-19. CDR3 region: CASSNTGKYGYHEQFF. CDR3 DNA sequence: TGTGCCAGCAGCAATACAGGGAAGTACGGGTATCATGAGCAGTTCTTC.